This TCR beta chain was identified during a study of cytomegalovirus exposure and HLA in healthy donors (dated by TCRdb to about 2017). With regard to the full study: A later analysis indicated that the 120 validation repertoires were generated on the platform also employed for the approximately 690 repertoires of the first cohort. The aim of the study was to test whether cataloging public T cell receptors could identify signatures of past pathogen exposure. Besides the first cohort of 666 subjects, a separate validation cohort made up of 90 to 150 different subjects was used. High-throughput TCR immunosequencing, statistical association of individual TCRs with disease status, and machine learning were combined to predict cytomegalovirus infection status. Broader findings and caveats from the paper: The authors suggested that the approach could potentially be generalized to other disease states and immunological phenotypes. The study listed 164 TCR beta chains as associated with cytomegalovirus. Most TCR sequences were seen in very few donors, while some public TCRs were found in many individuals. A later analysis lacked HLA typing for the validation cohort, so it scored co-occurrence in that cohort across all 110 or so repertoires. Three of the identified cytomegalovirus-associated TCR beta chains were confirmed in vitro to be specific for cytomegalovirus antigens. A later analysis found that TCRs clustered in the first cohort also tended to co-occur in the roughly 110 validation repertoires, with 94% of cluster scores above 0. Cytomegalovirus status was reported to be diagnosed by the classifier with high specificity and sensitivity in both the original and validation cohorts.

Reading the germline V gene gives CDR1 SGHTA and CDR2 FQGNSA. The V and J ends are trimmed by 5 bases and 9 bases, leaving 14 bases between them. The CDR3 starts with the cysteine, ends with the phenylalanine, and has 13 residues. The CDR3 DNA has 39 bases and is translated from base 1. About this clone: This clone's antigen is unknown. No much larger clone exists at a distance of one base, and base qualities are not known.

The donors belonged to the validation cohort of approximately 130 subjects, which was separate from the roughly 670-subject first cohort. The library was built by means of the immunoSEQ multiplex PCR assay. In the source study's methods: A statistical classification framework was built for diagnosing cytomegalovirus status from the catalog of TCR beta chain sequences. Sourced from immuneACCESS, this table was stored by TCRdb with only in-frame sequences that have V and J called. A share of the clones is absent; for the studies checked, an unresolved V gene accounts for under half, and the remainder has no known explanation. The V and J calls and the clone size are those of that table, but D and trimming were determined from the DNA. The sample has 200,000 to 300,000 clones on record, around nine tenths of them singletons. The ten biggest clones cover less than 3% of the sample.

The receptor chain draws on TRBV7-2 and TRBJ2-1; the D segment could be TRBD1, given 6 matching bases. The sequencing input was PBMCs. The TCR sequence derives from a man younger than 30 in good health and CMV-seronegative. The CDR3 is CASSNFYRVEQFF. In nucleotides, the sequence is TGTGCCAGCAGCAATTTTTACAGGGTTGAGCAGTTCTTC.